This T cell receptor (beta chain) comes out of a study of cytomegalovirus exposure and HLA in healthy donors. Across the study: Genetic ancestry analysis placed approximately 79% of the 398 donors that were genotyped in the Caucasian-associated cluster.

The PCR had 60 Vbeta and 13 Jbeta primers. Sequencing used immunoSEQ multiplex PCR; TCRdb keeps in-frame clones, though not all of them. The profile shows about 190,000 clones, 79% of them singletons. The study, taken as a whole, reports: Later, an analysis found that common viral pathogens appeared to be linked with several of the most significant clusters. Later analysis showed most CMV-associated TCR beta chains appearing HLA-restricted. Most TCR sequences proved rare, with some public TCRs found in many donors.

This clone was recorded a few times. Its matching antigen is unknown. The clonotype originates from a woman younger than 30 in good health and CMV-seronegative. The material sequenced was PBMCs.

The CDR3 region has the DNA TGTGCCAGTAGTACGGGGTTACAGGGCATCTTGTCCATTAATCAGCCCCAGCATTTT. Protein product: CASSTGLQGILSINQPQHF. The chain couples TRBV19 to TRBJ1-5; possible D gene TRBD1, 6 bases. Germline V gene data show CDR1 as LNHDA and CDR2 as SQIVND (reference sequence). CDR3 size: 19 residues. V lost 4 bases and J lost 4, with 26 bases in between.